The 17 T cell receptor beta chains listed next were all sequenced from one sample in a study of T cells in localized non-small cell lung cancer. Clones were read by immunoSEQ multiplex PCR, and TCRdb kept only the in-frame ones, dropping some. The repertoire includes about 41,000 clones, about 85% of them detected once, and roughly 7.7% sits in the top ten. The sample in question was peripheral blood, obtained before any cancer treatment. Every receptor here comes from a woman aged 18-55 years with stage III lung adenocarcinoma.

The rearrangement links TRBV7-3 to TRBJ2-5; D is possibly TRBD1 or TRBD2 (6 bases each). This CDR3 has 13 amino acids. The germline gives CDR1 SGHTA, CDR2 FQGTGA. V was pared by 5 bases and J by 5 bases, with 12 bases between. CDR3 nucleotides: TGTGCCAGCAGCCCGGGGGCGGGGGAGACCCAGTACTTC. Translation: CASSPGAGETQYF.

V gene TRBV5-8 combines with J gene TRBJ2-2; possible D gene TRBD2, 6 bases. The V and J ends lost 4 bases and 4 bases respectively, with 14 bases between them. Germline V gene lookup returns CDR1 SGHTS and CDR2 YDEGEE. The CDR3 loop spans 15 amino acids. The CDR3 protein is CASSPGTSATGELFF. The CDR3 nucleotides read TGTGCCAGCAGCCCCGGGACTTCCGCCACCGGGGAGCTGTTTTTT.

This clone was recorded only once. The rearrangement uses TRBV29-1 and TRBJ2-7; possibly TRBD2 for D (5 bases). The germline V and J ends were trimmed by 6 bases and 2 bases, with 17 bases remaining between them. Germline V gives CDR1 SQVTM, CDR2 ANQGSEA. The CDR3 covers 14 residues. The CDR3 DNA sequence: TGCAGCGTCGCCCGGGGAAGCAGCGCCTACGAGCAGTACTTC. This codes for CSVARGSSAYEQYF.

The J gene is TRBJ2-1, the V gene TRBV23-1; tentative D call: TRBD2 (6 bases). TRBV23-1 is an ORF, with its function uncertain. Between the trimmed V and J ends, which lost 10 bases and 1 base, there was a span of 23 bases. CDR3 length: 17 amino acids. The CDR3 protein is CATLRCPSAKSYNEQFF. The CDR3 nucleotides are TGCGCCACCCTACGTTGCCCTAGCGCCAAATCCTACAATGAGCAGTTCTTC.

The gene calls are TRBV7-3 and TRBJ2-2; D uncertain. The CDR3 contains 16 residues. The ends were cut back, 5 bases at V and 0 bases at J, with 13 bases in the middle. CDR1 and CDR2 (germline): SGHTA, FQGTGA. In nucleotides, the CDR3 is TGTGCCAGCAGCCCGGGCCGACGGACGAACACCGGGGAGCTGTTTTTT. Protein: CASSPGRRTNTGELFF.

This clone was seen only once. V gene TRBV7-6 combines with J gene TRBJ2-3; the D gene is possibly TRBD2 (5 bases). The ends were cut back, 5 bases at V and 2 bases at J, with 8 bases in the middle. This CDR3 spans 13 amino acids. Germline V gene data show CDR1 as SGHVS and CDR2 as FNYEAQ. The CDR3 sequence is CASSTGLTDTQYF. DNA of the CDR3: TGTGCCAGCAGCACCGGACTCACAGATACGCAGTATTTT.

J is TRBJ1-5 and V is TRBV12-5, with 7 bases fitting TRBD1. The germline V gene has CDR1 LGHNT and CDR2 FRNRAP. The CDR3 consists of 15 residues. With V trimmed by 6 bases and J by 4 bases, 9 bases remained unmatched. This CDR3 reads CASGVGQARNQPQHF. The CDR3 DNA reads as TGTGCTAGTGGCGTCGGACAGGCCCGGAATCAGCCCCAGCATTTT.

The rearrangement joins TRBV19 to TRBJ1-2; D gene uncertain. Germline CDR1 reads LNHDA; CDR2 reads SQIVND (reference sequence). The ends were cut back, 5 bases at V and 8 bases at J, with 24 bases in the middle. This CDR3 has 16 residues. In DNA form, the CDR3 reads TGTGCCAGTAGTGGCCTGACAATACAACAATTCGGGGGCTACACCTTC. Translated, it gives CASSGLTIQQFGGYTF.

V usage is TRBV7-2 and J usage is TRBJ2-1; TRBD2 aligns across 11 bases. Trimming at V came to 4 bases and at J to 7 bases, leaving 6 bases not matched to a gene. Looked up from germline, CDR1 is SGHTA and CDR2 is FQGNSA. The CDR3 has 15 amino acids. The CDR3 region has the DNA TGTGCCAGCAGCTGGGTAGCGGGGGGGCCTAATGAGCAGTTCTTC. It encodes CASSWVAGGPNEQFF. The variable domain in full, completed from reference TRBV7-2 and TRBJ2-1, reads GAGVSQSPSNKVTEKGKDVELRCDPISGHTALYWYRQSLGQGLEFLIYFQGNSAPDKSGLPSDRFSAERTGGSVSTLTIQRTQQEDSAVYLCASSWVAGGPNEQFFGPGTRLTVL.

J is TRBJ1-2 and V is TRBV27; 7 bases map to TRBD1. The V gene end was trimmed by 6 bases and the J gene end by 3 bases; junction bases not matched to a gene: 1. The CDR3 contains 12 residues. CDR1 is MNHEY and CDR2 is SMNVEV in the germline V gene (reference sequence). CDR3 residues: CASRTGHYGYTF. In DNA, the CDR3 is TGTGCCAGCAGGACAGGGCACTATGGCTACACCTTC.

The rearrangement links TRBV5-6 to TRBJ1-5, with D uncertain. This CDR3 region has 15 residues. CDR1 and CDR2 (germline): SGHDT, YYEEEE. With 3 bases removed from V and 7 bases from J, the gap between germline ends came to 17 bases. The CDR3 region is CASSSTRSRAQPQHF. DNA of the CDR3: TGTGCCAGCAGCTCTACCAGGTCAAGGGCCCAGCCCCAGCATTTT.

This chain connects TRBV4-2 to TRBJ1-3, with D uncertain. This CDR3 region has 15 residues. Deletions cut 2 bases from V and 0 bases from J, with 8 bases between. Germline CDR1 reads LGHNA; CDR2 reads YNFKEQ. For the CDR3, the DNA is TGTGCCAGCAGCCAATGGGCTTCCTCTGGAAACACCATATATTTT. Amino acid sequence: CASSQWASSGNTIYF.

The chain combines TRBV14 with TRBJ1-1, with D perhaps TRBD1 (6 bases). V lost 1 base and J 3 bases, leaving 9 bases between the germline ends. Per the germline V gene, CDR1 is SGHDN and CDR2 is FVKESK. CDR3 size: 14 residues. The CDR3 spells CASSQVQGYTEAFF. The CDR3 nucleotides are TGTGCCAGCAGCCAAGTTCAGGGGTACACTGAAGCTTTCTTT.

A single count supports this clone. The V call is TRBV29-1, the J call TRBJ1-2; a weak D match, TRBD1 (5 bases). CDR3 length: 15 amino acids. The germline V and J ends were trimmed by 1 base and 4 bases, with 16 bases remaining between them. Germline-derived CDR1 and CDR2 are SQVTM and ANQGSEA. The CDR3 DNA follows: TGCAGCGTTGAAGTACAGGACCCCGTCCTCTATGGCTACACCTTC. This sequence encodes CSVEVQDPVLYGYTF. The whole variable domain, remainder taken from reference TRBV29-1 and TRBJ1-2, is SAVISQKPSRDICQRGTSLTIQCQVDSQVTMMFWYRQQPGQSLTLIATANQGSEATYESGFVIDKFPISRPNLTFSTLTVSNMSPEDSSIYLCSVEVQDPVLYGYTFGSGTRLTVV.

For the CDR3, the DNA is TGTGCCAGCAGTTACGGTCCCTACGAGCAGTACTTC. Its translation is CASSYGPYEQYF. This rearrangement joins TRBV6-5 to TRBJ2-7; D remains unclear. CDR3 length: 12 residues. Trimming took off 2 bases at V and 2 bases at J, with 4 bases between the two ends. In germline, CDR1 is MNHEY, CDR2 SVGAGI.

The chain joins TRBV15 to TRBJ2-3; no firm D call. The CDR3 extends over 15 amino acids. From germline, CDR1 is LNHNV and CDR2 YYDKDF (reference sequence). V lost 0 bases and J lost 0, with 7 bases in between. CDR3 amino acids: CATSRDPFSTDTQYF. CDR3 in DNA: TGTGCCACCAGCAGAGACCCGTTTAGCACAGATACGCAGTATTTT.

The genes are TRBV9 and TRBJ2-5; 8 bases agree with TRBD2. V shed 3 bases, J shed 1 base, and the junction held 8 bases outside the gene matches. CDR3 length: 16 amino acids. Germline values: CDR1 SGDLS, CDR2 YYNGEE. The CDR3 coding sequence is TGTGCCAGCAGCGCACGGGGGGGCCGGGGCCAAGAGACCCAGTACTTC. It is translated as CASSARGGRGQETQYF.